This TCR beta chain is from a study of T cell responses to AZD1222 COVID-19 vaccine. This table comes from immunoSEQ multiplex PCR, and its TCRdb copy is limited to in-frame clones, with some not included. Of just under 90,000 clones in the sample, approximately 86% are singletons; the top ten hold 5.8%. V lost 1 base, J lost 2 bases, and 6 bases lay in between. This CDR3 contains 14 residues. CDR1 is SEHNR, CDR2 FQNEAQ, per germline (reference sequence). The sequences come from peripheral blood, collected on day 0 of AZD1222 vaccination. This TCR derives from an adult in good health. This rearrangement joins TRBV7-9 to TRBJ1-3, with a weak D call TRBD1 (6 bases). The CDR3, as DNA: TGTGCCAGCAGCTTAGGGACAGCTGGAAACACCATATATTTT. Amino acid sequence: CASSLGTAGNTIYF.